Listed below are T cell receptor beta chains from one sample, sequenced in a study of blood T cell repertoires in COVID-19. Here immunoSEQ multiplex PCR was the method, and the copy in TCRdb shows in-frame clones only, minus some. The sample records about 440,000 clones, roughly 88% being singletons. Sequenced: PBMCs or T cells enriched from blood (not recorded which). The receptors shown here come from a man younger than 35 who had recovered from COVID-19. Both conserved end residues are part of each CDR3. The D gene is left open where the match is weak. Size tells how often a clone was seen (once, few, many) or the class of an expanded clone, and some rows leave it out.

d_gene | len | abundance | j_gene | v_gene | CDR3nt | CDR3aa
TRBD1 | 12 | - | TRBJ2-7 | TRBV29-1 | TGCAGCGCCCAGACAGGGCACTACGAGCAGTACTTC | CSAQTGHYEQYF
- | 13 | - | TRBJ1-1 | TRBV27 | TGTGCCAGCAAGCATACAGGGAACACTGAAGCTTTCTTT | CASKHTGNTEAFF
TRBD1 | 15 | - | TRBJ1-2 | TRBV5-1 | TGCGCCAGCAGCGCCGGGACAGGGCAAAACTATGGCTACACCTTC | CASSAGTGQNYGYTF
- | 14 | - | TRBJ2-7 | TRBV27 | TGTGCCAGCAGTCAACTTCGGGGGGCTGGCGAGCAGTACTTC | CASSQLRGAGEQYF
TRBD1 | 15 | once | TRBJ2-1 | TRBV3-1/TRBV3-2 | TGTGCCAGCAGCCCGCGACAGGGGTTTTACAATGAGCAGTTCTTC | CASSPRQGFYNEQFF
TRBD1 | 10 | - | TRBJ1-2 | TRBV28 | TGTGCCAGCAGTTTAGGGGACAGGGTCTTC | CASSLGDRVF
TRBD1 | 13 | - | TRBJ1-1 | TRBV25-1 | TGTGCCAGCAGTGAAGGGACAGTTCGTGAAGCTTTCTTT | CASSEGTVREAFF
TRBD1 | 16 | - | TRBJ1-6 | TRBV24-1 | TGTGCCACCAGTGACTTACAGGGGGCGCGTAATTCACCCCTCCACTTT | CATSDLQGARNSPLHF
TRBD1 | 13 | - | TRBJ1-1 | TRBV27 | TGTGCCAGCAGTCGACAGGGGCCCACTGAAGCTTTCTTT | CASSRQGPTEAFF
- | 14 | - | TRBJ1-6 | TRBV3-1/TRBV3-2 | TGTGCCAGCAGCCAACCCGGACAGAATTCACCCCTCCACTTT | CASSQPGQNSPLHF
- | 11 | - | TRBJ1-6 | TRBV28 | TGTGCCAGCGCCATGATGGACAAACTCCACTTT | CASAMMDKLHF
TRBD1 | 13 | once | TRBJ1-2 | TRBV29-1 | TGCAGCGCCGGCCTGACAGGGTCGAGAGGCTACACCTTC | CSAGLTGSRGYTF
- | 15 | once | TRBJ1-3 | TRBV7-8 | TGTGCCAGCAGCTTTTCATCGGGACTAAGTGGTACCATATATTTT | CASSFSSGLSGTIYF
- | 14 | - | TRBJ2-7 | TRBV7-9 | TGTGCCAGCAGCTTAAAGGGAGAAGGTAGCGAGCAGTACTTC | CASSLKGEGSEQYF
TRBD1 | 15 | few | TRBJ2-1 | TRBV7-3 | TGTGCCAGCAGCCCAGACAGGGGGGGATACAATGAGCAGTTCTTC | CASSPDRGGYNEQFF
TRBD1 | 14 | - | TRBJ1-4 | TRBV19 | TGTGCCAGTAGTAAAGGGACAGGGTGGGAAAAACTGTTTTTT | CASSKGTGWEKLFF
TRBD1 | 15 | - | TRBJ2-3 | TRBV6-5 | TGTGCCAGCAGTCTTGACAGGGGGCCAGGCGATACGCAGTATTTT | CASSLDRGPGDTQYF
TRBD1 | 14 | - | TRBJ2-7 | TRBV5-1 | TGCGCCAGCAGCTTAGGACAGGGTTTCTACGAGCAGTACTTC | CASSLGQGFYEQYF
- | 12 | - | TRBJ1-4 | TRBV29-1 | TGCAGCGTGGGTTGGGCTGGGGAAAAACTGTTTTTT | CSVGWAGEKLFF
TRBD1 | 15 | - | TRBJ1-3 | TRBV9 | TGTGCCAGCAGCGTAGAGGGGACAGCTGGAAACACCATATATTTT | CASSVEGTAGNTIYF
TRBD2 | 16 | - | TRBJ2-1 | TRBV9 | TGTGCCAGCAGCCCCCTCCCCAGCGGGGCTTACAATGAGCAGTTCTTC | CASSPLPSGAYNEQFF
- | 16 | - | TRBJ2-2 | TRBV9 | TGTGCCAGCAGCCCCTCCCCGGGGGGCGCAGGCGGGGAGCTGTTTTTT | CASSPSPGGAGGELFF
- | 14 | - | TRBJ1-3 | TRBV11-2 | TGTGCCAGCAGCACCAGGGGTCCTGGAAACACCATATATTTT | CASSTRGPGNTIYF
- | 15 | - | TRBJ1-4 | TRBV28 | TGTGCCAGCAGTTCCACAGGAGCAACTAATGAAAAACTGTTTTTT | CASSSTGATNEKLFF
TRBD1 | 13 | - | TRBJ1-5 | TRBV12-3/TRBV12-4 | TGTGCCAGCAGGGGACAGGGACATCAGCCCCAGCATTTT | CASRGQGHQPQHF
- | 17 | - | TRBJ2-1 | TRBV25-1 | TGTGCCAGCAGTGACACCTCCCCTGAGAGCTCCTACAATGAGCAGTTCTTC | CASSDTSPESSYNEQFF
- | 15 | many | TRBJ1-5 | TRBV7-9 | TGTGCCAGCAGCTTAGGTGCGACAGAGAATCAGCCCCAGCATTTT | CASSLGATENQPQHF
TRBD1 | 15 | - | TRBJ1-2 | TRBV6-2/TRBV6-3 | TGTGCCAGCAGTGCTCCGGGACAGGGAGTTTATGGCTACACCTTC | CASSAPGQGVYGYTF
- | 13 | - | TRBJ2-7 | TRBV7-9 | TGTGCCAGCAAGGACTCGAGAGCCTACGAGCAGTACTTC | CASKDSRAYEQYF
- | 14 | - | TRBJ1-5 | TRBV25-1 | TGTGCCAGCAGCCAAACAGGGTCGAACCAGCCCCAGCATTTT | CASSQTGSNQPQHF
- | 16 | - | TRBJ2-6 | TRBV7-9 | TGTGCCAGCAGCACCACTACAGGGAGCGGGGCCAACGTCCTGACTTTC | CASSTTTGSGANVLTF
TRBD1 | 15 | - | TRBJ2-5 | TRBV24-1 | TGTGCCACCAGTGATCCCGGGACAGCTGGAGAGACCCAGTACTTC | CATSDPGTAGETQYF
TRBD1 | 17 | - | TRBJ2-7 | TRBV28 | TGTGCCAGCAGTCGGACGGGCCGGGACAGGGTGGACTACGAGCAGTACTTC | CASSRTGRDRVDYEQYF
- | 13 | - | TRBJ2-5 | TRBV6-5 | TGTGCCAGCAAACGGGTCTGGGAAGAGACCCAGTACTTC | CASKRVWEETQYF
- | 12 | - | TRBJ2-1 | TRBV2 | TGTGCCAGCAGTGGCCAGGGCAATGAGCAGTTCTTC | CASSGQGNEQFF
- | 11 | - | TRBJ1-2 | TRBV6-2/TRBV6-3 | TGTGCCAGCAGCAACATCTATGGCTACACCTTC | CASSNIYGYTF
- | 15 | - | TRBJ1-2 | TRBV14 | TGTGCCAGCAGCCAAGTCCTTCCGGCTAACTATGGCTACACCTTC | CASSQVLPANYGYTF